The 26 T cell receptor beta chains given below trace back to one sample, sequenced in a study of blood T cell repertoires in COVID-19. The protocol was immunoSEQ multiplex PCR, while the TCRdb copy is restricted to in-frame clones and leaves out a portion. The sample contains about 200,000 clones, about 83% of which appear only once. Sequencing was carried out using PBMCs or T cells enriched from blood (not recorded which). These receptors were taken from a man between 40 and 49 years old with acute COVID-19.

The rearrangement uses TRBV6-4 and TRBJ2-1, with 11 positions matching TRBD2. The ends lost 2 bases at V and 3 bases at J; junction bases unmatched: 3. The CDR3 consists of 16 residues. CDR1 and CDR2 from the germline V gene are MRHNA and SNTAGT. CDR3 bases: TGTGCCAGCAGTGACACCGGGACTAGCGGCTACAATGAGCAGTTCTTC. This translates into CASSDTGTSGYNEQFF.

This clone appeared a few times. The chain employs TRBV29-1 and TRBJ2-5; 11 bases are shared with TRBD1. CDR1 SQVTM and CDR2 ANQGSEA come from the germline V gene. The CDR3 runs to 15 residues. The J segment lost 4 bases and the V segment lost 6 bases, leaving 10 bases of the junction unmatched. In nucleotides, the CDR3 is TGCAGCGTCGAACCGGGACAGGGGGAGAGAGAGACCCAGTACTTC. It translates to CSVEPGQGERETQYF.

The V call is TRBV20-1, the J call TRBJ1-5, with D possibly TRBD1 on 6 matching bases. The V end was cut by 3 bases, the J end by 6 bases, with 12 bases between. The length of the CDR3 is 13 residues. Germline V CDR1 and CDR2: DFQATT, SNEGSKA (reference sequence). The DNA for the CDR3 is TGCAGTGCTAGTGGGGGACACCTTCAGCCCCAGCATTTT. Protein: CSASGGHLQPQHF.

The genes are TRBV2 and TRBJ1-5; 7 positions match TRBD1. Germline CDR1 is SNHLY and CDR2 is FYNNEI. The V and J ends lost 7 bases and 8 bases, in that order; junction bases with no gene match: 8. The CDR3 covers 13 residues. CDR3 sequence (DNA): TGTGCCAGCACGACAGGGTTGGAAGAGCCCCAGCATTTT. Translated: CASTTGLEEPQHF.

The chain employs TRBV28 and TRBJ2-7, with 7 bases lining up with TRBD2. The length of the CDR3 is 13 residues. V shed 7 bases and J 2 bases; nucleotides not matched to a gene: 5. Looked up from germline, CDR1 is MDHEN and CDR2 is SYDVKM. The CDR3 region is CASTQRGPYEQYF. The CDR3 bases are TGTGCCAGCACCCAGCGGGGCCCCTACGAGCAGTACTTC.

The rearrangement uses TRBV7-2 and TRBJ2-1, with 7 bases that match TRBD2. Germline CDR1 reads SGHTA; CDR2 reads FQGNSA. V gave up 5 bases and J gave up 2 bases; unmatched junction bases: 6. This CDR3 has 15 residues. The DNA of the CDR3 is TGTGCCAGCAGCCGGAGCGGGAACCCCTACAATGAGCAGTTCTTC. Residues: CASSRSGNPYNEQFF.

The rearrangement links TRBV28 to TRBJ2-2, with D maybe TRBD1 (7 bases). V was clipped by 3 bases and J by 5 bases, with 16 bases between them. Germline CDR1 MDHEN, CDR2 SYDVKM. The CDR3 length is 16 residues. As DNA, the CDR3 is TGTGCCAGCAGTTTTCAGGGGGGCAAAAGGACCGGGGAGCTGTTTTTT. It specifies CASSFQGGKRTGELFF.

The chain couples TRBV27 to TRBJ1-6; possible D gene TRBD1, 5 bases. Germline CDR1 and CDR2: MNHEY and SMNVEV (reference sequence). The CDR3 is 14 residues long. V was pared by 3 bases and J by 9 bases, with 12 bases between. The CDR3 here is CASSFAGFGSPLHF. The CDR3 coding sequence is TGTGCCAGCAGTTTCGCAGGGTTCGGTTCACCCCTCCACTTT.

The V and J genes are TRBV19 and TRBJ2-5; a possible D gene is TRBD2 (5 bases). Germline V gives CDR1 LNHDA, CDR2 SQIVND (reference sequence). The CDR3 length is 14 residues. Trimming took off 5 bases at V and 5 bases at J, with 15 bases between the two ends. The CDR3 sequence: CASSRGPGWETQYF. CDR3 bases: TGTGCCAGTAGTCGAGGGCCCGGGTGGGAGACCCAGTACTTC.

This clone occurred a few times. The chain is built from TRBV7-8 and TRBJ1-5; D possibly corresponds to TRBD1 (5 bases). Germline lookup yields CDR1 SGHVS and CDR2 FQNEAQ. V lost 1 base and J 9 bases, leaving 13 bases between the germline ends. This CDR3 region has 14 residues. The CDR3 region has the DNA TGTGCCAGCAGCTTAGAGGGGCGGGAAAGGCCCCAGCATTTT. This translates into CASSLEGRERPQHF.

The chain is built from TRBV6-5 and TRBJ1-6, with TRBD1 identical over 7 bases. Trimming took 0 bases from V and 7 from J; bases not matched to a gene: 3. There are 15 residues in the CDR3. Germline V lookup: CDR1 MNHEY, CDR2 SVGAGI. The CDR3 region is CASSYSRDSNSPLHF. The CDR3 nucleotides are TGTGCCAGCAGTTACTCAAGGGACAGCAATTCACCCCTCCACTTT.

The chain links TRBV2 to TRBJ2-3, with 7 nucleotides matching TRBD1. In germline, CDR1 is SNHLY, CDR2 FYNNEI. This CDR3 comprises 11 residues. The trim removed 7 bases at V and 6 bases at J, leaving 1 base unmatched. The CDR3, as DNA: TGTGCCAGCATACAGGGGGATACGCAGTATTTT. Residues: CASIQGDTQYF.

V and J are TRBV12-3 or TRBV12-4 and TRBJ1-2, with a weak D call TRBD1 (6 bases). The CDR3 length is 13 residues. V was clipped by 6 bases and J by 7 bases, with 15 bases between them. This CDR3 reads CASSRGGGRGYTF. In nucleotides, the CDR3 is TGTGCCAGCAGCCGAGGGGGGGGCCGTGGCTACACCTTC.

V is TRBV5-6 and J is TRBJ2-7, with TRBD2 identical over 7 bases. The V and J ends lost 0 bases and 4 bases, in that order; junction bases with no gene match: 7. CDR1 is SGHDT, CDR2 YYEEEE, per germline. The CDR3 contains 15 residues. This CDR3 reads CASSLGGRAFYEQYF. The CDR3 DNA sequence: TGTGCCAGCAGCTTGGGAGGGAGGGCCTTTTACGAGCAGTACTTC.

The chain carries TRBV6-1 and TRBJ1-1; D not resolved. The CDR3 is made up of 13 amino acids. Germline-derived CDR1 and CDR2 are MNHNS and SASEGT. Trimming took off 6 bases at V and 2 bases at J, with 10 bases between the two ends. The CDR3 nucleotides read TGTGCCAGCAGCGTCGGAGAAAACACTGAAGCTTTCTTT. Translation: CASSVGENTEAFF.

The rearrangement links TRBV5-4 to TRBJ1-1; D not resolved. Germline values: CDR1 SGHNT, CDR2 YYREEE (reference sequence). The CDR3 length is 14 residues. The ends were cut back, 4 bases at V and 0 bases at J, with 10 bases in the middle. CDR3 sequence reads: CASSPGEVNTEAFF. Written as DNA, the CDR3 is TGTGCCAGCAGCCCTGGGGAGGTGAACACTGAAGCTTTCTTT.

The chain employs TRBV7-9 and TRBJ1-5, with unresolved D. The CDR3 has 17 amino acids. Per germline, CDR1 SEHNR and CDR2 FQNEAQ (reference sequence). With 6 bases removed from V and 2 bases from J, the gap between germline ends came to 20 bases. The chain's CDR3 is CASSQTRMAGGNQPQHF. In nucleotides, the CDR3 is TGTGCCAGCAGTCAGACACGGATGGCGGGAGGCAATCAGCCCCAGCATTTT.

V gene TRBV7-6 combines with J gene TRBJ2-7, with 14 bases fitting TRBD2. The CDR3 has 16 amino acids. The trim removed 0 bases at V and 2 bases at J, leaving 0 bases unmatched. Germline V gives CDR1 SGHVS, CDR2 FNYEAQ. In DNA, the CDR3 is TGTGCCAGCAGCTTAGCGGGACTAGCGGGAGCCTACGAGCAGTACTTC. Translating it yields CASSLAGLAGAYEQYF.

There are a few counts of this clone. This chain uses TRBV10-3 with TRBJ2-1; perhaps TRBD2 as D (5 bases). With 5 bases removed from V and 4 bases from J, the gap between germline ends came to 9 bases. CDR1 and CDR2 from the germline V gene are ENHRY and SYGVKD. CDR3 length equals 13 residues. In DNA form, the CDR3 reads TGTGCCATCAGTCCCGGGGTGTACAATGAGCAGTTCTTC. As protein: CAISPGVYNEQFF.

The chain recombines TRBV4-3 with TRBJ1-5; 8 positions agree with TRBD1. The CDR3 contains 15 residues. Germline CDR1 LGHNA, CDR2 YSLEER. J gave up 8 bases and V 0 bases, and 6 bases lay outside the gene matches. The CDR3 reads CASSQDVRGRKPQHF. CDR3 nucleotides: TGCGCCAGCAGCCAAGATGTCAGGGGGCGAAAGCCCCAGCATTTT.

V usage is TRBV6-5 and J usage is TRBJ1-5; possible D gene TRBD1, 5 bases. The germline V and J ends were trimmed by 8 bases and 3 bases, with 14 bases remaining between them. Per the germline V gene, CDR1 is MNHEY and CDR2 is SVGAGI. This CDR3 comprises 14 residues. Here the CDR3 DNA reads TGTGCCAGCGGTAAGACAGCTACCAATCAGCCCCAGCATTTT. Its protein product is CASGKTATNQPQHF.

In this sample, this clone turned up once. The V call is TRBV24-1, the J call TRBJ2-7, with D perhaps matching TRBD1 (5 bases). Trimming pared 1 base from V and 1 base from J, leaving 7 bases between. The germline V gene has CDR1 KGHDR and CDR2 SFDVKD. This CDR3 contains 14 residues. Here the CDR3 DNA reads TGTGCCACCAGTGATTTCCCAGGGTCCTACGAGCAGTACTTC. This gives the protein CATSDFPGSYEQYF.

The chain uses TRBV28 and TRBJ2-7; D possibly corresponds to TRBD2 (6 bases). CDR1 is MDHEN and CDR2 is SYDVKM in the germline V gene. This CDR3 is built from 14 residues. Trimming removed 6 bases at V and 3 bases at J, with 15 bases between. The CDR3 nucleotides are TGTGCCAGCAGCCCCTCGGGGACTCACTACGAGCAGTACTTC. Residues: CASSPSGTHYEQYF.

The chain joins TRBV6-2 or TRBV6-3 to TRBJ2-1; tentative D call: TRBD1 (6 bases). This CDR3 spans 16 amino acids. Germline CDR1 MNHEY, CDR2 SVGEGT. V shed 6 bases and J shed 0 bases, with 15 bases lying between them. The CDR3 loop is CASSKDRVGSYNEQFF. The CDR3 DNA sequence: TGTGCCAGCAGCAAGGACAGAGTGGGCTCCTACAATGAGCAGTTCTTC.

The chain employs TRBV12-2 and TRBJ2-7; TRBD2, as called in the table, went unchecked against the DNA. TRBV12-2 represents a pseudogene. The CDR3 is 12 amino acids. In DNA, the CDR3 is TGTGCAAGTCCCCCGCGATCCTACGAGCAGTACTTC. Translation: CASPPRSYEQYF.

This clone was detected only once. The chain combines TRBV27 with TRBJ1-4, with D perhaps TRBD1 (5 bases). Germline V gene lookup returns CDR1 MNHEY and CDR2 SMNVEV (reference sequence). CDR3 length: 15 amino acids. Trimming cost V 5 bases and J 7 bases, with 17 bases left between them. The DNA of the CDR3 is TGTGCCAGCAGTGAACGGGCAGGGTGGGGTGAAAAACTGTTTTTT. Protein product: CASSERAGWGEKLFF. The full variable domain, with the rest looked up from reference TRBV27 and TRBJ1-4, is EAQVTQNPRYLITVTGKKLTVTCSQNMNHEYMSWYRQDPGLGLRQIYYSMNVEVTDKGDVPEGYKVSRKEKRNFPLILESPSPNQTSLYFCASSERAGWGEKLFFGSGTQLSVL.